This T cell receptor beta chain was identified in a study of glioma-infiltrating T cells after dendritic cell vaccination (dated by TCRdb to the mid-2010s). Study-wide context: The cohort comprised around 15 glioblastoma patients from Phase I and II dendritic cell vaccination trials, 9 newly diagnosed and 6 with recurrent disease. Three intradermal dendritic cell vaccine injections were administered to patients at biweekly intervals in the arm below the axilla. The vaccine was prepared from monocyte-derived dendritic cells that were cultured for roughly seven days with IL-4 and GM-CSF and then pulsed overnight with autologous tumor lysate. In glioblastoma patients vaccinated with dendritic cells, deep sequencing of TCR beta CDR3 regions served to measure the amount of tumor-infiltrating lymphocytes and to compare repertoires between tumor and blood. Between the early 2000s and the early 2010s, patients were given autologous tumor lysate-pulsed dendritic cell vaccination. Survival after dendritic cell vaccination was correlated with TCR sequencing metrics, including TIL content and tumor-blood repertoire overlap.

Summary of the overall study and its limitations: The three-group TCR overlap response model was described as speculative and requiring prospective validation. After dendritic cell vaccination, a higher estimated pretreatment TIL content predicted longer time to progression and overall survival. TCR clonality showed no direct relationship with survival, which suggests that a diverse polyclonal response may be important. The cohort was small and heterogeneous, few patients had complete blood and tumor sets, and even fewer had initial-recurrent tumor pairs.

The sample holds a few counts of this clone. Its antigen is unknown. Per-base qualities were not stored, and no clone one base away is much larger. The immunoSEQ assay amplified TCRB CDR3 regions from roughly 2 micrograms of genomic DNA, or from all available DNA when less than that amount was available. Multiplex PCR used 60 forward primers for TCR V beta segments and 13 reverse primers for J beta segments. Synthetic control templates were spiked into each sample at limiting dilution to estimate reads per starting template. The Illumina HiSeq System generated sequencing reads of 87 bp. Regarding the original processing steps: PCR and sequencing errors were removed by merging closely related sequences with a nearest neighbor algorithm. TCR overlap was defined as the percentage of unique tumor TCR beta sequences that were also present in the same patient's peripheral blood. TCRdb retrieved this table from immuneACCESS and kept in-frame rearrangements only. Not all clones are present; in checked studies, unresolved V genes account for under half, and no reason is known for the remainder. The V and J calls and clone size were taken over from that table, and D and trimming were inferred from the DNA. For this sample the table gives 80,000 to 100,000 clones, of which approximately 81% were detected only once. The leading ten clones occupy 5.5% to 7% of the sample.

Selection of patients required sufficient residual fresh-frozen tumor tissue and over two years of available survival data. An isocitrate dehydrogenase mutation was not carried by any of the glioblastoma patients, although molecular status was otherwise variable. PBMC were collected before vaccination, two weeks after the third vaccination, and at tumor progression if tumor progression occurred. The Qiagen DNeasy Blood extraction Kit was used for extraction of genomic DNA. The CDR3 contains 14 residues, cysteine and phenylalanine counted. Left in the record is the CDR3 DNA by itself, 42 bases read in frame from the first base. CDR1 and CDR2 were assigned from the germline V gene as SNHLY and FYNNEI. After removal of 5 bases from V and 4 bases from J, the junction retains 6 bases not matched to a gene.

The sequencing here drew on blood, taken before dendritic cell vaccination. Here the chain combines TRBV2 and TRBJ2-5, and TRBD1 aligns with 8 junction nucleotides. The TCR originated in a human donor with glioblastoma. DNA sequence: TGTGCCAGCAGTACCCGACAGGGGCGAGAGACCCAGTACTTC. The translation is CASSTRQGRETQYF.